A single T cell receptor (beta chain) is shown here with its context. Its antigen target is currently unknown. Base qualities were left out, and no much larger clone turns up one base away. Library creation used the immunoSEQ multiplex PCR assay. This immuneACCESS table, as held by TCRdb, lists in-frame sequences with V and J called but not all clones. Of the missing ones, under half trace to an unresolved V gene in checked studies; the others have no known cause. The sample records tens of thousands of clones, just under 95% of which are singletons. 3.5% to 5% of the sample comes from the top ten. V sheds 0 bases and J sheds 8 bases, leaving 19 bases between their ends. The CDR3 starts with the cysteine, ends with the phenylalanine, and has 16 residues. Kept here is only the CDR3 DNA, which spans 48 bases and is read in frame from base 1. Reading the germline V gene gives CDR1 MGHRA and CDR2 YSYEKL.

The data originate from a study of T cell changes during pregnancy in multiple sclerosis (dated by TCRdb to about 2019). Describing the broader study: The study examined how the T cell repertoire changed over the course of pregnancy in women with multiple sclerosis.

The source material was CD8+ T cells from peripheral blood mononuclear cells, sampled after pregnancy. This sequence was found in a female donor with multiple sclerosis, enrolled in a pregnancy study. Recombination connected TRBV4-1 to TRBJ1-2; perhaps TRBD1 is the D gene, with 5 bases matching. The nucleotides are TGCGCCAGCAGCCAAGACGGGGGAACCGGCCCGCGGGGCTACACCTTC. Translated, it reads CASSQDGGTGPRGYTF.